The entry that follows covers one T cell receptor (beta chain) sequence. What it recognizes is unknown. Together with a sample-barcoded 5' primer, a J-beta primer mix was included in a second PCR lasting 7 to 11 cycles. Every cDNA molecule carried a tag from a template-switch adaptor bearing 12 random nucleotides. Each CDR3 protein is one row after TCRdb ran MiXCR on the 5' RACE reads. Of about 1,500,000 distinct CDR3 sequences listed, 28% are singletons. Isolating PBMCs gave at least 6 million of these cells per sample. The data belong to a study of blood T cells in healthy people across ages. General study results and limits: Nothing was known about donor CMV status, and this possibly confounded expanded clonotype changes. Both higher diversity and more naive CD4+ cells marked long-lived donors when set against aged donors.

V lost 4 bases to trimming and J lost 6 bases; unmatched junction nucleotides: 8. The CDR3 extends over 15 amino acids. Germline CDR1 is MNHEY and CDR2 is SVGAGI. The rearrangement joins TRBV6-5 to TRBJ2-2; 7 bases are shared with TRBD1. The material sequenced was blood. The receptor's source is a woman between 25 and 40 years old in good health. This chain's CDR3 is CASSSQTGRAGELFF. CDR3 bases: TGTGCCAGCAGTTCCCAGACAGGGAGAGCCGGGGAGCTGTTTTTT.